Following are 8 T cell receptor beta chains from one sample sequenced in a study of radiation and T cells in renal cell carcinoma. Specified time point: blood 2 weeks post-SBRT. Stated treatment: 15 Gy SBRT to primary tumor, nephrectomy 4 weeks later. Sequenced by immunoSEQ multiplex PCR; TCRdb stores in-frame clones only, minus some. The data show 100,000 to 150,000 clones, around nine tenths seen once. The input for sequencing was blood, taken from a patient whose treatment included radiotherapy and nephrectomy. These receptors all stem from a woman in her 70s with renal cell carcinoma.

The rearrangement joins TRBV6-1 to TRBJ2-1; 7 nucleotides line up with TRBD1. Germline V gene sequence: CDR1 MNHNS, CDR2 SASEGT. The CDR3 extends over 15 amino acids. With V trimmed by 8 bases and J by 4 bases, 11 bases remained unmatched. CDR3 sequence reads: CASSEQTGPYNEQFF. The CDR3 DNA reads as TGTGCCAGCTCGGAGCAGACAGGGCCTTACAATGAGCAGTTCTTC.

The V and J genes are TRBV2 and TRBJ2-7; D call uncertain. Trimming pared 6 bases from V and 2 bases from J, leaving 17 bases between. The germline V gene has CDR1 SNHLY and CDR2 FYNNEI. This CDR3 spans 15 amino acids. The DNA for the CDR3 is TGTGCCAGCAGCCGCGAAGGCGGTGCTCCCTACGAGCAGTACTTC. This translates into CASSREGGAPYEQYF.

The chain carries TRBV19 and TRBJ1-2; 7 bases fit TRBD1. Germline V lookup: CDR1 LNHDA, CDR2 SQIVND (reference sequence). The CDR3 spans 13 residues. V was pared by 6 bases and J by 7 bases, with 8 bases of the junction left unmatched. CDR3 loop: CASSPDRFRGYTF. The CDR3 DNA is TGTGCCAGTAGCCCGGACAGGTTCCGTGGCTACACCTTC.

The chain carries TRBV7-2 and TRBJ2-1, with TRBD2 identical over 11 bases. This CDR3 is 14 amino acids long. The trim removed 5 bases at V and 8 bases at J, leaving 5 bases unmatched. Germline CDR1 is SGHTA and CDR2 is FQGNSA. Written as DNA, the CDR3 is TGTGCCAGCAGCCGTACTAGCGGGGGCTATGAGCAGTTCTTC. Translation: CASSRTSGGYEQFF. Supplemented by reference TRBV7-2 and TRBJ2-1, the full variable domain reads GAGVSQSPSNKVTEKGKDVELRCDPISGHTALYWYRQSLGQGLEFLIYFQGNSAPDKSGLPSDRFSAERTGGSVSTLTIQRTQQEDSAVYLCASSRTSGGYEQFFGPGTRLTVL.

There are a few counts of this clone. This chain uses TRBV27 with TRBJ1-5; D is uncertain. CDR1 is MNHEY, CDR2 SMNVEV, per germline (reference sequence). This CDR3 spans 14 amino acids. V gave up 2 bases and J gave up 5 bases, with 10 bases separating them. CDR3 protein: CASSLVSEHQPQHF. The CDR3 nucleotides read TGTGCCAGCAGTTTAGTTTCAGAACATCAGCCCCAGCATTTT.

CDR3 in DNA: TGTGCCAGTAGTATAGAAGGTGGGGGCTACGAGCAGTACTTC. Translated, it gives CASSIEGGGYEQYF. The rearrangement joins TRBV19 to TRBJ2-7; perhaps D is TRBD1 or TRBD2 (5 bases each). The CDR3 totals 14 residues. The V gene's germline CDR1 is LNHDA and CDR2 SQIVND (reference sequence). The V end lost 0 bases, the J end lost 3 bases, and 9 bases lay between the germline ends.

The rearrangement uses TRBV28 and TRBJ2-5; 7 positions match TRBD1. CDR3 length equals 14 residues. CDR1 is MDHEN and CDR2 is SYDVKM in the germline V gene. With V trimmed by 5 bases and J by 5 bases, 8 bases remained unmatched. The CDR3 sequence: CASSVRDSEETQYF. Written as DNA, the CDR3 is TGTGCCAGCAGTGTCCGGGACAGTGAGGAGACCCAGTACTTC.

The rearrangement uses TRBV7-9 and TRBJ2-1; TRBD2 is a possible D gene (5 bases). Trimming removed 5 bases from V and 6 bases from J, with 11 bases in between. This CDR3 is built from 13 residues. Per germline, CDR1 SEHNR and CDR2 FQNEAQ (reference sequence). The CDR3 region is CASSPDWGNEQFF. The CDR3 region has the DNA TGTGCCAGCAGCCCGGACTGGGGCAATGAGCAGTTCTTC. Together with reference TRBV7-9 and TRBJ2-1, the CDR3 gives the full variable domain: DTGVSQNPRHKITKRGQNVTFRCDPISEHNRLYWYRQTLGQGPEFLTYFQNEAQLEKSRLLSDRFSAERPKGSFSTLEIQRTEQGDSAMYLCASSPDWGNEQFFGPGTRLTVL.